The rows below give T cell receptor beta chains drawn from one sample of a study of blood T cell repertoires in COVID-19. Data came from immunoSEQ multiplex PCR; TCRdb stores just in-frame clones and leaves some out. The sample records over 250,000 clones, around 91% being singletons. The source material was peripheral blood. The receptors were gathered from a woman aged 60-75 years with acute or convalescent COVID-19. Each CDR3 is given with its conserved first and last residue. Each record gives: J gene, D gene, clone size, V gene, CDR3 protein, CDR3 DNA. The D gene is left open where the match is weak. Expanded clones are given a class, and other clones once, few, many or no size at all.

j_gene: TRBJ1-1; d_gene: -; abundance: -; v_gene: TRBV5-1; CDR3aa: CASSLTPRAEAFF; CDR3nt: TGCGCCAGCAGCTTAACACCCCGGGCTGAAGCTTTCTTT
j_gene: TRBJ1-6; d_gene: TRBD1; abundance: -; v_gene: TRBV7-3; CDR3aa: CASSSGTGFSPLHF; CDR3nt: TGTGCCAGCAGCTCGGGGACAGGGTTTTCACCCCTCCACTTT
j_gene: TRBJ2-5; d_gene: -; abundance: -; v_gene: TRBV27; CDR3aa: CASAYRVGETQYF; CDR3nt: TGTGCCAGCGCCTACAGGGTTGGAGAGACCCAGTACTTC
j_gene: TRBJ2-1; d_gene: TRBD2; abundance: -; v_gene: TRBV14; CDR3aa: CASSQGRAGGGNEQFF; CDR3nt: TGTGCCAGCAGCCAAGGAAGAGCGGGAGGGGGGAATGAGCAGTTCTTC
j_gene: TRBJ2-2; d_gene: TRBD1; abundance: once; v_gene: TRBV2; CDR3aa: CASRGTANTGELFF; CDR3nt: TGTGCCAGCAGGGGGACAGCGAACACCGGGGAGCTGTTTTTT
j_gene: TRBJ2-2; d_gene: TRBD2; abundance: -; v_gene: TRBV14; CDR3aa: CASRIGLAGVPNTGELFF; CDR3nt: TGTGCCAGCAGGATCGGACTAGCGGGAGTTCCGAACACCGGGGAGCTGTTTTTT
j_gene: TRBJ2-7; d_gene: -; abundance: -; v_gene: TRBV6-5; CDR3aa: CASSYLYEQYF; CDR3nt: TGTGCCAGCAGTTACCTCTACGAGCAGTACTTC
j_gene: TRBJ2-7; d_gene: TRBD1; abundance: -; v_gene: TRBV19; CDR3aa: CASSPRSGTGTYEQYF; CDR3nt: TGTGCCAGTAGTCCCCGCTCCGGGACAGGGACCTACGAGCAGTACTTC
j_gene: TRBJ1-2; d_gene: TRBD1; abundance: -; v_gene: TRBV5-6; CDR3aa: CASSSGTGALSYTF; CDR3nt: TGTGCCAGCAGCTCCGGGACAGGGGCCCTATCCTACACCTTC
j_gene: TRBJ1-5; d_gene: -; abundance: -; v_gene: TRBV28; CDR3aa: CASTTDINQPQHF; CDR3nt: TGTGCCAGCACCACGGACATTAATCAGCCCCAGCATTTT
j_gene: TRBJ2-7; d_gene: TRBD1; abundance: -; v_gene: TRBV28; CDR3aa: CASLHDRDRVMGAYEQYF; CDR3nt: TGTGCCAGCTTACACGACCGGGACAGGGTAATGGGGGCCTACGAGCAGTACTTC
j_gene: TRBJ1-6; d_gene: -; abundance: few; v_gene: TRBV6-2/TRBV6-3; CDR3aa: CASSYSTTGGDSPLHF; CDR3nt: TGTGCCAGCAGTTACTCGACTACGGGGGGGGATTCACCCCTCCACTTT